The table lists the clone carrying this T cell receptor beta chain with many counts. TCRdb called the 5' RACE reads again in MiXCR, with one record for every CDR3 protein. The repertoire holds 35,000 to 55,000 distinct CDR3 sequences, with about 6.5% as singletons. The data were obtained in a study of spatial heterogeneity in lung cancer. CDR3 length: 13 residues. Germline CDR1 is SGDLS and CDR2 is YYNGEE. V was cut by 0 bases and J by 3 bases, with 6 bases left in between. Stated time point: sample taken at primary tumor resection. The starting material was PBMCs, obtained at surgery. The chain carries TRBV9 and TRBJ1-2; D unresolved. The clonotype comes from a female donor with early-stage non-small cell lung cancer. The CDR3 loop is CASSVEGYYGYTF. The DNA for the CDR3 is TGTGCCAGCAGCGTAGAAGGATACTATGGCTACACCTTC. Combining the CDR3 with reference TRBV9 and TRBJ1-2 gives the whole variable domain DSGVTQTPKHLITATGQRVTLRCSPRSGDLSVYWYQQSLDQGLQFLIQYYNGEERAKGNILERFSAQQFPDLHSELNLSSLELGDSALYFCASSVEGYYGYTFGSGTRLTVV.